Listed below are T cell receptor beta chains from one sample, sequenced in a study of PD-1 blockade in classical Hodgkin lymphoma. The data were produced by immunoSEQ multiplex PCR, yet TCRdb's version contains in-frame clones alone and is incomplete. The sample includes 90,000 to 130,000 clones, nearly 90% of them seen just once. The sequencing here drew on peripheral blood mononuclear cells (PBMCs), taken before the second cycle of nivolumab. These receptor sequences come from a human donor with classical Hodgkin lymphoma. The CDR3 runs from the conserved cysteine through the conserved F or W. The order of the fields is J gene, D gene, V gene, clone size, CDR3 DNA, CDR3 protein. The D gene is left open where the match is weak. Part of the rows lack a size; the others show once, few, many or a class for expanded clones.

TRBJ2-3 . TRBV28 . TGTGCCAGCAGTTTATATCGACAGTTCACAGATACGCAGTATTTT CASSLYRQFTDTQYF
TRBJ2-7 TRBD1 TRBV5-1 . TGCGCCAGCAGCTTAACAGGGGGCGTCTACGAGCAGTACTTC CASSLTGGVYEQYF
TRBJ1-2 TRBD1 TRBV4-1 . TGCGCCAGCAGCCAAGATCGCCGGGGACAGGGAAACCACTATGGCTACACCTTC CASSQDRRGQGNHYGYTF
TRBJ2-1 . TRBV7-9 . TGTGCCAGCAGCCCGGAGGGCATCTCCTACAATGAGCAGTTCTTC CASSPEGISYNEQFF
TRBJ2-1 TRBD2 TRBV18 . TGTGCCAGCTCACCTTTAGCGGGAGGGACCTACAATGAGCAGTTCTTC CASSPLAGGTYNEQFF
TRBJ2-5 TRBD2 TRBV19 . TGTGCCAGCAGCGGTAGCGGGAGGGGGGGAGAGACCCAGTACTTC CASSGSGRGGETQYF
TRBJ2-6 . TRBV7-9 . TGTGCCAGCAGCGGATCCGGGCAGGTGTCTGGGGCCAACGTCCTGACTTTC CASSGSGQVSGANVLTF
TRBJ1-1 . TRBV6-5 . TGTGCCAGCAGCCCCGGGACAATGAACACTGAAGCTTTCTTT CASSPGTMNTEAFF
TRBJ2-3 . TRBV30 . TGTGCCTGGAGTGTAAGCGGCCGTGCTAGCACAGATACGCAGTATTTT CAWSVSGRASTDTQYF
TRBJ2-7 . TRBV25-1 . TGTGCCAGCAGTGACACCCCGACAGGACAGTACTTC CASSDTPTGQYF
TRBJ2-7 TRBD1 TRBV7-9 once TGTGCCAGCAGCTTGGACAGGGAGATTCCCGAGCAGTACTTC CASSLDREIPEQYF
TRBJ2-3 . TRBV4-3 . TGCGCCAGCAGCCTACAGGGATTCTCCACAGATACGCAGTATTTT CASSLQGFSTDTQYF
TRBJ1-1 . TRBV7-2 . TGTGCCAGCAGCTTAGCGCGGGAGAACACTGAAGCTTTCTTT CASSLARENTEAFF
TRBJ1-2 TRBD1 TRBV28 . TGTGCCAGCAGTTCGCCGGGACAGGGCTATGGCTACACCTTC CASSSPGQGYGYTF
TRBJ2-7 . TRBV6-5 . TGTGCCAGCAGTTACTCGATACCGGAATACGAGCAGTACTTC CASSYSIPEYEQYF
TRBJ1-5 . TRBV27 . TGTGCCAGCAGTTTATCTTTCGCAGGGACCCAGCCCCAGCATTTT CASSLSFAGTQPQHF
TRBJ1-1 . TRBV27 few TGTGCCAGCAGCCCAGTGGAAAGGAACACTGAAGCTTTCTTT CASSPVERNTEAFF
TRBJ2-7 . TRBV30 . TGTGCCTGGAGTGTACAGGCCTATAACGAGCAGTACTTC CAWSVQAYNEQYF
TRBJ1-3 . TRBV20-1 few TGCAGTGGCCTAGCGGGAAACACCATATATTTT CSGLAGNTIYF
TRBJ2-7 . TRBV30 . TGTGCCTCCCAGGCAGGTGGAGCCTACGAGCAGTACTTC CASQAGGAYEQYF
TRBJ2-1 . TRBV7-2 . TGTGCCAGCAGCCCTGGGGGTGGGGCTCCCAATGAGCAGTTCTTC CASSPGGGAPNEQFF
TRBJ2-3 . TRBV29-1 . TGCAGCGTTGAAGATCAGCTCCTTGGGACAGATACGCAGTATTTT CSVEDQLLGTDTQYF
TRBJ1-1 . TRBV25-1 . TGTGCCAGCAGTGAATCTGGGGGGGCGCCGTACACTGAAGCTTTCTTT CASSESGGAPYTEAFF
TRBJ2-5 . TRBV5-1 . TGCGCCAGCAGCTCAGGGATTGCCCAGTACTTC CASSSGIAQYF
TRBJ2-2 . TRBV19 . TGTGCCAGTAGTATTACCGATCTGGGAACCGGGGAGCTGTTTTTT CASSITDLGTGELFF
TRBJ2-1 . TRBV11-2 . TGTGCCAGCAGCTTAGTGGAGCGGATTTACAATGAGCAGTTCTTC CASSLVERIYNEQFF
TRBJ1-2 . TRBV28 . TGTGCCAGCAACCGGGACACGTATGGCTACACCTTC CASNRDTYGYTF
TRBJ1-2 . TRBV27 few TGTGCCAGCAGTTCTAGGGCCGCTAACTATGGCTACACCTTC CASSSRAANYGYTF